Each of the 17 T cell receptor beta chains below was sequenced from the same sample in a study of blood T cells in healthy people across ages. With a J-beta primer mix and a sample-barcoded 5' primer, a second PCR ran about 7 to 11 cycles. One entry per CDR3 protein results from TCRdb running MiXCR on the 5' RACE reads. The sample holds some 1.6 million distinct CDR3 sequences, roughly 32% seen once. The sequencing input was blood. These receptors originate from a woman aged 30 to 39 in good health.

The table lists this clonotype with a few counts. The rearrangement links TRBV15 to TRBJ2-7; the D gene is possibly TRBD2 (6 bases). Germline V gene sequence: CDR1 LNHNV, CDR2 YYDKDF (reference sequence). The V end was cut by 1 base, the J end by 6 bases, with 10 bases between. The CDR3 contains 13 residues. CDR3 loop: CATSRGLGSEQYF. The CDR3 coding sequence is TGTGCCACCAGCAGAGGCCTCGGGAGCGAGCAGTACTTC.

The table lists this clonotype with many counts. The V and J genes are TRBV20-1 and TRBJ2-7, with 9 bases lining up with TRBD2. The V gene end was trimmed by 6 bases and the J gene end by 1 base; junction bases not matched to a gene: 4. Germline V gives CDR1 DFQATT, CDR2 SNEGSKA (reference sequence). The CDR3 runs to 13 residues. CDR3 protein: CSAGTSLSYEQYF. The CDR3, as DNA: TGCAGTGCCGGGACTAGCCTTTCCTACGAGCAGTACTTC.

The CDR3 DNA sequence: TGTGCCTGGAGTAGAACAGTTAATCAGCCCCAGCATTTT. Protein product: CAWSRTVNQPQHF. The chain carries TRBV30 and TRBJ1-5; D is undetermined. The CDR3 has 13 residues. The germline CDR1 and CDR2 sequences are GTSNPN and SVGIG (reference sequence). The ends were cut back, 2 bases at V and 4 bases at J, with 9 bases in the middle.

This clonotype was counted a few times. This chain joins TRBV10-2 and TRBJ2-5, with D unclear. The tail of the sequence fits TRBJ2-7 better, so the J call may be wrong. Germline CDR1 reads WSHSY; CDR2 reads SAAADI. The CDR3 contains 13 residues. The CDR3 here is CASSPHPRYEQYF. DNA of the CDR3: TGCGCCAGCAGTCCCCACCCTCGCTACGAGCAGTACTTC.

The rearrangement uses TRBV2 and TRBJ1-2; no firm D call. The CDR3 consists of 14 residues. Per germline, CDR1 SNHLY and CDR2 FYNNEI. V dropped 2 bases and J dropped 4 bases, with 11 bases sitting between them. The CDR3 here is CASSERAARYGYTF. The CDR3 DNA sequence: TGTGCCAGCAGTGAAAGGGCAGCGCGCTATGGCTACACCTTC.

The chain is built from TRBV6-5 and TRBJ2-7; 9 nucleotides match TRBD1. V was clipped by 6 bases and J by 2 bases; unmatched bases: 5. This CDR3 is 14 amino acids long. CDR1 MNHEY and CDR2 SVGAGI come from the germline V gene. The CDR3: CASRNGQGTYEQYF. The DNA for the CDR3 is TGTGCCAGCAGAAATGGACAGGGGACCTACGAGCAGTACTTC.

The chain is built from TRBV5-1 and TRBJ1-2; TRBD1 aligns across 7 bases. Germline CDR1 and CDR2: SGHRS and YFSETQ. J gave up 7 bases and V 5 bases, and 20 bases lay outside the gene matches. This CDR3 is 17 amino acids long. CDR3: CASSSETQGIRNIGYTF. CDR3 bases: TGCGCCAGCAGTTCAGAAACACAGGGGATTAGGAATATTGGCTACACCTTC.

This clonotype was observed a few times. V usage is TRBV6-1 and J usage is TRBJ2-3, with 7 bases that match TRBD1. The J segment lost 3 bases and the V segment lost 5 bases, leaving 14 bases of the junction unmatched. Germline CDR1 MNHNS, CDR2 SASEGT. The CDR3 spans 17 residues. The CDR3 nucleotides read TGTGCCAGCAGTCCACTTCCCCCGACAGGGCGGACAGATACGCAGTATTTT. Encoded protein: CASSPLPPTGRTDTQYF.

This clonotype came up a few times. The chain carries TRBV4-1 and TRBJ2-5, with 10 positions matching TRBD1. CDR3 length: 15 amino acids. Trimming took 3 bases from V and 4 from J; bases not matched to a gene: 5. CDR1 MGHRA and CDR2 YSYEKL come from the germline V gene. The CDR3 spells CASSHRQGAGETQYF. DNA of the CDR3: TGCGCCAGCAGCCACAGACAGGGGGCTGGAGAGACCCAGTACTTC.

The J gene is TRBJ2-7, the V gene TRBV7-6; D possibly corresponds to TRBD2 (7 bases). Germline CDR1 reads SGHVS; CDR2 reads FNYEAQ. The CDR3 runs to 15 residues. V lost 5 bases to trimming and J lost 5 bases, with 19 bases between them. CDR3: CASSQPESGGNEQYF. In DNA form, the CDR3 reads TGTGCCAGCAGCCAACCCGAGTCGGGGGGCAACGAGCAGTACTTC.

This chain connects TRBV18 to TRBJ1-2; D is possibly TRBD1 (6 bases). V lost 6 bases and J lost 8, with 19 bases in between. The germline V gene has CDR1 KGHSH and CDR2 LQKENI. The CDR3 totals 14 residues. In DNA form, the CDR3 reads TGTGCCAGCTCCCCGACAGGAAGCCCTGAGGGCTACACCTTC. Translation: CASSPTGSPEGYTF.

The rearrangement links TRBV6-4 to TRBJ2-1, with TRBD2 identical over 10 bases. The length of the CDR3 is 16 residues. Germline CDR1 reads MRHNA; CDR2 reads SNTAGT. Trimming at V came to 0 bases and at J to 4 bases, leaving 3 bases not matched to a gene. The CDR3 loop is CASSDSLAGAYNEQFF. The CDR3 nucleotides read TGTGCCAGCAGTGACTCTCTAGCGGGAGCTTACAATGAGCAGTTCTTC.

The chain combines TRBV2 with TRBJ2-7, with TRBD1 matching over 9 bases. The CDR3 is 16 amino acids. Germline V lookup: CDR1 SNHLY, CDR2 FYNNEI. J was trimmed by 1 base and V by 6 bases; bases with no gene match: 10. The CDR3 protein is CASRALAGQGSYEQYF. In DNA form, the CDR3 reads TGTGCCAGCAGAGCTCTTGCGGGACAGGGTTCCTACGAGCAGTACTTC.

The rearrangement uses TRBV29-1 and TRBJ1-2; the D gene is possibly TRBD1 (5 bases). The germline CDR1 and CDR2 sequences are SQVTM and ANQGSEA. V gave up 3 bases and J gave up 6 bases, with 14 bases separating them. The CDR3 sequence is 13 residues long. CDR3 DNA: TGCAGCGTTGATTTCGGGGACTTTCATGGCTACACCTTC. This codes for CSVDFGDFHGYTF.

The rearrangement joins TRBV12-3 or TRBV12-4 to TRBJ2-1; 7 nucleotides align to TRBD2. Trimming cost V 7 bases and J 3 bases; bases outside gene matches: 12. The CDR3 has 16 residues. CDR3 amino acids: CASTLSPGGGYNEQFF. CDR3 in DNA: TGTGCCAGCACTCTTTCCCCAGGCGGGGGCTACAATGAGCAGTTCTTC.

This chain joins TRBV20-1 and TRBJ1-4; 7 bases line up with TRBD1. V was pared by 0 bases and J by 7 bases, with 8 bases of the junction left unmatched. The CDR3 has 15 amino acids. Per germline, CDR1 DFQATT and CDR2 SNEGSKA (reference sequence). The CDR3 region has the DNA TGCAGTGCTAGAGATGCGAGGGGGCAAGGTGAAAAACTGTTTTTT. Translating it yields CSARDARGQGEKLFF.

This clonotype was seen at least ten times. The chain combines TRBV4-1 with TRBJ2-7; 7 bases are a match to TRBD1. This CDR3 contains 14 residues. V lost 0 bases, J lost 3 bases, and 2 bases stayed unmatched. CDR1 is MGHRA and CDR2 is YSYEKL in the germline V gene. The CDR3 protein is CASSQDNRGYEQYF. CDR3 sequence (DNA): TGCGCCAGCAGCCAAGACAACAGGGGCTACGAGCAGTACTTC.